This T cell receptor beta chain was documented in a study of cytomegalovirus exposure and HLA in healthy donors. The PCR used 60 Vbeta and 13 Jbeta primers. TCRdb keeps only in-frame clones here, not all; method: immunoSEQ multiplex PCR. The sample includes approximately 170,000 clones, 75% to 90% of them seen just once. Concerning this clone itself: The target antigen is unknown.

Findings and caveats of the study: The majority of CMV-associated TCR beta chains were reported as apparently HLA-restricted in a later analysis.

Sequencing was carried out using PBMCs. This clonotype was sampled from a male donor in good health and CMV-seronegative.

CDR3 amino acids: CASSPQGEAGYTF. As DNA, the CDR3 is TGTGCCAGCTCACCACAAGGGGAAGCCGGCTACACCTTC. This sequence joins TRBV18 and TRBJ1-2; tentatively, D is TRBD1 (5 bases). The germline V and J ends were trimmed by 1 base and 8 bases, with 11 bases remaining between them. The length of the CDR3 is 13 residues. Germline CDR1 is KGHSH and CDR2 is LQKENI.